This T cell receptor beta chain was recorded in a study of OX40 agonist ivuxolimab in advanced cancers. Study results and limitations: Normalized T-cell clonal expansion was also low in a subset of nonresponders. Both blood CD4+ and CD8+ T cells showed clonal growth by week 6 at 0.1 to 3.0 mg/kg.

A remark on this clone: Its antigen is currently unknown.

The table came from immunoSEQ multiplex PCR; TCRdb's copy has only in-frame clones and leaves some out. The sample records about 33,000 clones, 74% being singletons. Trimming left V 4 bases short and J 7 bases short, with 4 bases between. Germline-derived CDR1 and CDR2 are DFQATT and SNEGSKA (reference sequence). This CDR3 is built from 9 residues. This clonotype was sampled from an adult with an advanced solid tumor such as melanoma, head and neck, liver or kidney cancer. The chain carries TRBV20-1 and TRBJ1-1; D unresolved. The material was CD4+ or CD8+ T cells sorted from blood, obtained in a trial of the OX40 agonist ivuxolimab. CDR3 protein: CSANSEAFF. In DNA form, the CDR3 reads TGCAGTGCTAATAGTGAAGCTTTCTTT.